This entry lists 20 T cell receptor beta chains sequenced from one sample in a study of neoadjuvant anti-PD-1 for oral cavity cancer. Clones were sequenced by immunoSEQ multiplex PCR, and TCRdb holds only the in-frame ones, with some missing. This table has under 25,000 clones, around a quarter appearing once. The time point here: after neoadjuvant nivolumab, at surgical resection. Specimen: tumor tissue, collected after nivolumab (anti-PD-1) treatment. These receptors were collected from a person aged 35-80 years with oral cavity squamous cell carcinoma.

The CDR3 DNA reads as TGTGCCAGGGGGACTAGAGGGGGCAATGAGCAGTTCTTC. This codes for CARGTRGGNEQFF. The rearrangement joins TRBV13 to TRBJ2-1, with TRBD2 identical over 8 bases. V lost 9 bases and J lost 6; bases outside the gene matches: 7. CDR3 size: 13 residues. Germline V lookup: CDR1 PRHDT, CDR2 FYEKMQ (reference sequence).

In this sample, this clone turned up a few times. This sequence joins TRBV21-1 and TRBJ2-7; the DNA was not used to check the table's D call, TRBD1. TRBV21-1 counts as a pseudogene. The CDR3 consists of 11 residues. CDR3 bases: TGTGCCAGCAGCACTACAGGGGGCAAGTACTTC. It is translated as CASSTTGGKYF.

There are a few counts of this clone. The chain has TRBV2 and TRBJ2-7; no firm D call. The V gene lost 6 bases and the J gene lost 4 bases, with 22 bases spanning the gap. Germline V gene data show CDR1 as SNHLY and CDR2 as FYNNEI. The CDR3 has 16 residues. The DNA of the CDR3 is TGTGCCAGCAGCTACGCCCGCTTCAAGATGCCGTACGAGCAGTACTTC. It specifies CASSYARFKMPYEQYF. The full variable domain, with the rest looked up from reference TRBV2 and TRBJ2-7, is EPEVTQTPSHQVTQMGQEVILRCVPISNHLYFYWYRQILGQKVEFLVSFYNNEISEKSEIFDDQFSVERPDGSNFTLKIRSTKLEDSAMYFCASSYARFKMPYEQYFGPGTRLTVT.

This clone was seen a few times. The DNA for the CDR3 is TGTGCCAGCAGCTTGGGGGGCGCGGATGAGCAGTTCTTC. Translated: CASSLGGADEQFF. The genes are TRBV11-3 and TRBJ2-1, with D possibly called TRBD1 or TRBD2 (6 bases each). This CDR3 contains 13 residues. Between the trimmed V and J ends, which lost 3 bases and 8 bases, there was a span of 11 bases. Germline CDR1 reads SGHNT; CDR2 reads YENEEA.

This clone has more than one count but fewer than ten. The gene calls are TRBV27 and TRBJ1-6, with D perhaps TRBD1 (6 bases). CDR1 MNHEY and CDR2 SMNVEV come from the germline V gene (reference sequence). The CDR3 loop spans 13 amino acids. V was shortened by 8 bases and J by 5 bases, with 10 bases between the two germline ends. The CDR3 sequence is CASRDTNNSPLHF. Written as DNA, the CDR3 is TGTGCCAGCCGGGACACCAATAATTCACCCCTCCACTTT.

This clone was detected only a few times. The chain has TRBV5-8 and TRBJ1-5; the D gene is possibly TRBD1 (6 bases). V lost 1 base, J lost 5 bases, and 16 bases lay in between. This CDR3 has 16 amino acids. Germline loops: CDR1 SGHTS, CDR2 YDEGEE. As DNA, the CDR3 is TGTGCCAGCAGCTTGAGGGTTGGGGGGCCCGATCAGCCCCAGCATTTT. Translation: CASSLRVGGPDQPQHF. The variable domain in full, completed from reference TRBV5-8 and TRBJ1-5, reads EAGVTQSPTHLIKTRGQQATLRCSPISGHTSVYWYQQALGLGLQFLLWYDEGEERNRGNFPPRFSGRQFPNYSSELNVNALELEDSALYLCASSLRVGGPDQPQHFGDGTRLSIL.

Many counts were recorded for this clone. V is TRBV5-1 and J is TRBJ2-5; 7 nucleotides agree with TRBD1. The CDR3 totals 13 residues. With 4 bases clipped from V and 3 bases from J, the junction kept 3 bases outside the gene matches. Germline-derived CDR1 and CDR2 are SGHRS and YFSETQ. CDR3 sequence: CASSMGQKETQYF. As DNA, the CDR3 is TGCGCCAGCAGCATGGGACAGAAAGAGACCCAGTACTTC.

In its sample, this clone was seen a few times. V is TRBV7-3 and J is TRBJ1-1, with D possibly matching TRBD1 (5 bases). The germline CDR1 and CDR2 sequences are SGHTA and FQGTGA. The CDR3 runs 13 residues. Trimming shortened V by 7 bases and J by 2 bases, and 11 bases separated the two germline ends. DNA for the CDR3: TGTGCCAGCAAGGAAGGGGCTAACACTGAAGCTTTCTTT. Amino acids: CASKEGANTEAFF.

The J gene is TRBJ2-1, the V gene TRBV19; unclear D gene. The CDR3 sequence is 13 residues long. Germline V gene sequence: CDR1 LNHDA, CDR2 SQIVND (reference sequence). Trimming cost V 6 bases and J 3 bases, with 9 bases left between them. CDR3 sequence (DNA): TGTGCCAGTAGCCCACGGATCTACAATGAGCAGTTCTTC. Encoded protein: CASSPRIYNEQFF.

This clone was seen at least ten times. The genes are TRBV5-1 and TRBJ2-7, with a tentative D call TRBD1 (5 bases). V was shortened by 0 bases and J by 3 bases, with 13 bases between the two germline ends. CDR1 SGHRS and CDR2 YFSETQ come from the germline V gene. The CDR3 consists of 15 residues. CDR3 sequence (DNA): TGCGCCAGCAGCTTGGCGGCCAATAGGGGCTACGAGCAGTACTTC. Its translation: CASSLAANRGYEQYF.

This chain uses TRBV10-1 with TRBJ2-1, with D unclear. V was shortened by 9 bases and J by 9 bases, with 18 bases between the two germline ends. This CDR3 is 13 amino acids long. The germline gives CDR1 WNHNN, CDR2 SYGVQD (reference sequence). The CDR3 nucleotides read TGCGCCAGTACTAAGAGCCCGGATGGTGAGCAGTTCTTC. It translates to CASTKSPDGEQFF.

The chain recombines TRBV14 with TRBJ1-2; no definite D call. This CDR3 region has 13 residues. The V and J ends lost 3 bases and 4 bases respectively, with 9 bases between them. Germline values: CDR1 SGHDN, CDR2 FVKESK. For the CDR3, the DNA is TGTGCCAGCAGCCACACGACTATCTATGGCTACACCTTC. Amino acid sequence: CASSHTTIYGYTF. Together with reference TRBV14 and TRBJ1-2, the CDR3 gives the full variable domain: EAGVTQFPSHSVIEKGQTVTLRCDPISGHDNLYWYRRVMGKEIKFLLHFVKESKQDESGMPNNRFLAERTGGTYSTLKVQPAELEDSGVYFCASSHTTIYGYTFGSGTRLTVV.

The chain couples TRBV5-1 to TRBJ2-7; 11 bases are shared with TRBD1. The trim removed 2 bases at V and 4 bases at J, leaving 8 bases unmatched. Germline lookup yields CDR1 SGHRS and CDR2 YFSETQ. The CDR3 loop spans 16 amino acids. CDR3 sequence reads: CASSLQPGQGEYEQYF. CDR3 nucleotide sequence: TGCGCCAGCAGCTTACAACCGGGACAGGGGGAGTACGAGCAGTACTTC.

This clone was seen only a few times. The CDR3 sequence: CASSNPGTSIDNEQFF. CDR3 nucleotide sequence: TGCGCCAGCAGCAACCCCGGGACTAGCATCGACAATGAGCAGTTCTTC. The V call is TRBV5-1, the J call TRBJ2-1; 9 bases match TRBD2. Germline CDR1 is SGHRS and CDR2 is YFSETQ. J was trimmed by 5 bases and V by 4 bases; bases with no gene match: 10. The CDR3 extends over 16 amino acids.

This clone came up many times. This rearrangement joins TRBV23-1 to TRBJ1-1; TRBD1 matches at 10 bases. TRBV23-1 is classed as an ORF, of uncertain function. The V and J ends lost 7 bases and 4 bases, in that order; junction bases with no gene match: 6. This CDR3 comprises 14 residues. The CDR3 region is CASKPGQGRTEAFF. The CDR3 DNA sequence: TGCGCCAGCAAGCCGGGACAGGGGCGCACTGAAGCTTTCTTT.

This clone was counted only a few times. This chain uses TRBV19 with TRBJ1-2; no clear D gene. Germline V gene lookup returns CDR1 LNHDA and CDR2 SQIVND (reference sequence). This CDR3 has 13 residues. With 2 bases removed from V and 8 bases from J, the gap between germline ends came to 12 bases. The CDR3 loop reads CASSIYGLGGYTF. In DNA, the CDR3 is TGTGCCAGTAGTATATACGGGCTTGGAGGCTACACCTTC.

This sequence joins TRBV6-5 and TRBJ1-2; D remains ambiguous. V lost 7 bases, J lost 7 bases, and 19 bases lay in between. CDR1 is MNHEY, CDR2 SVGAGI, per germline. This CDR3 comprises 14 residues. The CDR3 is CASNLGPGLGGYTF. The DNA of the CDR3 is TGTGCCAGCAACCTCGGGCCGGGGTTGGGTGGCTACACCTTC.

J is TRBJ2-3 and V is TRBV6-5; TRBD2 matches at 7 bases. Per the germline V gene, CDR1 is MNHEY and CDR2 is SVGAGI. The CDR3 has 14 residues. V trimming: 6 bases; J trimming: 0 bases; junction bases outside the gene matches: 3. CDR3 in amino acids: CASRPSGSTDTQYF. CDR3 nucleotides: TGTGCCAGCAGGCCTAGCGGTAGCACAGATACGCAGTATTTT.

At least ten counts were recorded for this clone. This sequence joins TRBV9 and TRBJ1-4; D may be TRBD1 (6 bases). V shed 4 bases and J shed 8 bases, with 18 bases lying between them. CDR3 length: 15 amino acids. CDR1 is SGDLS and CDR2 is YYNGEE in the germline V gene. CDR3 in amino acids: CASSPGGRAGEKLFF. CDR3 DNA sequence: TGTGCCAGCAGCCCGGGGGGGCGAGCAGGGGAAAAACTGTTTTTT.

This clone was counted only a few times. The chain has TRBV4-1 and TRBJ1-4, with 7 positions matching TRBD1. Germline CDR1 MGHRA, CDR2 YSYEKL. The V and J ends lost 0 bases and 7 bases, in that order; junction bases with no gene match: 5. The CDR3 has 15 amino acids. The CDR3 DNA is TGCGCCAGCAGCCAAGAATTAACAGGGGCTGAAAAACTGTTTTTT. It encodes CASSQELTGAEKLFF.